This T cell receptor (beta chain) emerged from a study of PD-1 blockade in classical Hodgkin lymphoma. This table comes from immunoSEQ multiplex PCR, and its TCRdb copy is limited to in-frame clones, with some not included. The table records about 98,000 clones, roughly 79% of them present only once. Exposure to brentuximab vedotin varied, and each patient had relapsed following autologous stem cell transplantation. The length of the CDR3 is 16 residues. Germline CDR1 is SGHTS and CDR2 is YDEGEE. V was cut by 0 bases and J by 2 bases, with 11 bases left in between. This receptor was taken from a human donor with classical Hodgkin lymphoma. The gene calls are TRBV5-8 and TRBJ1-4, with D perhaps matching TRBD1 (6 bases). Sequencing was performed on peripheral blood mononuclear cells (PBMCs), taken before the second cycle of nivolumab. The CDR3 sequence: CASSLAWGHTNEKLFF. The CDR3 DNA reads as TGTGCCAGCAGCTTGGCCTGGGGGCACACTAATGAAAAACTGTTTTTT. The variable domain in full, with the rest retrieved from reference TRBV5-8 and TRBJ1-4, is EAGVTQSPTHLIKTRGQQATLRCSPISGHTSVYWYQQALGLGLQFLLWYDEGEERNRGNFPPRFSGRQFPNYSSELNVNALELEDSALYLCASSLAWGHTNEKLFFGSGTQLSVL.